What follows is one TCR beta chain and its context. Its antigen is currently unknown. Without the conserved terminal phenylalanine or tryptophan, this CDR3 likely stems from a read error. This sample was included in a study of T cell repertoires in cytomegalovirus infection. Across the whole study: Well-studied HLA-B-restricted epitopes and recently identified HLA-C-restricted epitopes of CMV were both used in the study. Study-wide points: Cumulative frequency of public TCR beta families picked out carriers of CMV plus the relevant HLA.

TCRdb re-analysed the reads in MiXCR, keeping a single row per CDR3 protein. The table includes roughly 500,000 distinct CDR3 sequences, around 35% detected once. The specimen was cultured PBMCs, collected from culture after CMV antigen stimulation. This TCR was sampled from a human donor in good health (CMV status not recorded). Some clones in this sample may be carry-over from other donors' samples.

The CDR3 loop is CASSSQGARLGETQYL. The CDR3 region has the DNA TGTGCCAGTAGTAGCCAGGGGGCGCGTCTAGGGGAGACCCAGTACCTC. J is TRBJ2-5 and V is TRBV19; 8 nucleotides line up with TRBD1. CDR3 length: 16 residues. V lost 4 bases to trimming and J lost 5 bases; unmatched junction nucleotides: 12. Germline V gene data show CDR1 as LNHDA and CDR2 as SQIVND (reference sequence).